This T cell receptor beta chain was captured in a study of T cell repertoires in cytomegalovirus infection. Overall study: Recently identified HLA-C-restricted CMV epitopes were used, and well-studied HLA-B-restricted CMV epitopes were used as well. It was the public TCR beta signatures that indicated both CMV infection and matching HLA type.

Findings and limits, study-wide: Carriers of CMV plus the relevant HLA were identified by cumulative public TCR beta family frequency. It was HLA-C-restricted CMV-specific TCR beta clonotypes that dominated the response ex vivo.

There are 16 residues in the CDR3. Germline V gene sequence: CDR1 MGHRA, CDR2 YSYEKL. V was clipped by 2 bases and J by 4 bases; unmatched bases: 8. TCRdb ran MiXCR on the reads and lists one entry per CDR3 protein. The data hold some 500,000 distinct CDR3 sequences, with around a third observed a single time. The table lists this clonotype with a few counts. Its antigen is currently unknown. This specimen consisted of cultured PBMCs, obtained from culture after CMV antigen stimulation. The TCR was taken from a human donor in good health (CMV status not recorded). Some clones in this sample may be carry-over from other donors' samples. The chain links TRBV4-1 to TRBJ2-1; 7 positions agree with TRBD2. CDR3 DNA: TGCGCCAGCAGCCAACCCATGGGGGGGTCTTACAATGAGCAGTTCTTC. Encoded protein: CASSQPMGGSYNEQFF.